This is a list of T cell receptor beta chains from one sample in a study of prognosis after radiotherapy for stage I lung cancer. MiXCR was run by TCRdb on the multiplex PCR reads, yielding one entry per CDR3 protein. The sample lists 50,000 to 75,000 distinct CDR3 sequences; 26% were seen once. This material consisted of PBMCs, taken before or after stereotactic body radiation therapy (not recorded which). These receptors were obtained from a donor at least 50 years old with non-small cell lung cancer. Each CDR3 is given with its conserved first and last residue. The order of the fields is J gene, V gene, CDR3 protein.

>TRBJ2-1|TRBV7-9
CASSPSSGYNEQFF
>TRBJ2-2|TRBV5-1
CASSLGHNTGELFF
>TRBJ1-2|TRBV6-4
CARRHRGLWYGYTF
>TRBJ1-5|TRBV27
CASSSSTGKHSYSNQPQHF
>TRBJ2-2|TRBV20-1
CSATPSSLANTGELFF
>TRBJ2-3|TRBV4-1
CASSQGGRADTQYF
>TRBJ1-6|TRBV5-1
CASSLGSSQGSSPLHF
>TRBJ2-1|TRBV30
CAWSTVREQFF
>TRBJ2-3|TRBV7-2
CASSTGGTDTQYF
>TRBJ1-1|TRBV30
CAWSVGDRGSNTEAFF
>TRBJ1-2|TRBV5-1
CASSLGSVGNGHGYTF
>TRBJ2-5|TRBV19
CASSSLLAGAQETQYF
>TRBJ1-4|TRBV20-1
CSVRPGREKLFF
>TRBJ2-2|TRBV20-1
CSARGVQTGELFF
>TRBJ1-5|TRBV2
CASSGQLLNQPQHF
>TRBJ1-6|TRBV6-1
CASTNTGTCSSPLRF
>TRBJ2-2|TRBV11-2
CASSLETGANTGELFF
>TRBJ1-6|TRBV4-1
CASSPGQGHSPLHF
>TRBJ2-2|TRBV29-1
CSVEGTLNTGELFF